The clone carrying this T cell receptor (beta chain) was found a few times. Its antigen is as yet unknown. MiXCR was run by TCRdb on the 5' RACE reads, yielding one entry per CDR3 protein. The sample carries around 300,000 distinct CDR3 sequences, 13% recorded once. Trimming left V 2 bases short and J 6 bases short, with 14 bases between. Germline V gene sequence: CDR1 SGHAT, CDR2 FQNNGV. The CDR3 length is 15 residues. This sample stems from a study of T-cell memory formation after mild COVID-19. Overall study results and limits: CM and EM subsets held most contracting CD4+ clones; EMRA held CD8+ ones. The study detected some responding clones in pre-infection memory, suggesting cross-reactive memory joined. Clones that shrank (day 15 to 85) were balanced CD4/CD8, whereas later expanders leaned CD4+.

The sample was PBMCs or a T cell subset sorted from them (not recorded which). The TCR originated in a man aged 18-30 years who had mild COVID-19 (a few samples of this study predate the infection). Cell type and time point are not known. The rearrangement uses TRBV11-2 and TRBJ2-1; weak D call: TRBD1 (8 bases). Written as DNA, the CDR3 is TGTGCCAGCAGCTTAAAGGACAGGGAGGGCAATGAGCAGTTCTTC. Residues: CASSLKDREGNEQFF.